The 20 T cell receptor beta chains below all came from one sample that was sequenced in a study of early T cells in non-severe SARS-CoV-2 infection. TCRdb re-analysed the 5' RACE reads in MiXCR, keeping a single row per CDR3 protein. The profile covers about 76,000 distinct CDR3 sequences, with about 12% appearing a single time and roughly 3.1% taken by the ten largest. The material sequenced was whole blood. The receptors here all came from an adult who was a healthcare worker with PCR-confirmed SARS-CoV-2 infection or an uninfected control (not recorded which).

This chain links TRBV7-9 with TRBJ2-1, with TRBD1 identical over 8 bases. The CDR3 loop spans 15 amino acids. V dropped 2 bases and J dropped 5; count of bases not matched to a gene: 5. Germline lookup yields CDR1 SEHNR and CDR2 FQNEAQ (reference sequence). This CDR3 is CASSLQGAGNNEQFF. In nucleotides, the CDR3 is TGTGCCAGCAGCTTACAGGGGGCGGGAAACAATGAGCAGTTCTTC.

This clonotype has a count of ten or more. The chain employs TRBV15 and TRBJ2-1; either TRBD1 or TRBD2 may fit D (6 bases each). The germline gives CDR1 LNHNV, CDR2 YYDKDF (reference sequence). The CDR3 has 17 residues. V lost 3 bases and J lost 3, with 18 bases in between. The chain's CDR3 is CATSRTGGLANYNEQFF. In DNA, the CDR3 is TGTGCCACCAGCAGGACTGGGGGGCTAGCGAACTACAATGAGCAGTTCTTC.

This clonotype was counted between two and nine times. CDR3 sequence: CASSLGSVEQFF. CDR3 coding DNA: TGTGCCAGCAGCTTAGGAAGCGTTGAGCAGTTCTTC. The rearrangement joins TRBV7-9 to TRBJ2-1; D gene uncertain. V lost 1 base and J lost 9, with 7 bases in between. Per germline, CDR1 SEHNR and CDR2 FQNEAQ (reference sequence). The length of the CDR3 is 12 residues.

The V call is TRBV6-1, the J call TRBJ2-7; D gene ambiguous. The CDR3 sequence is 13 residues long. V was shortened by 4 bases and J by 0 bases, with 7 bases between the two germline ends. Per the germline V gene, CDR1 is MNHNS and CDR2 is SASEGT. CDR3 in amino acids: CASSASFSYEQYF. CDR3 in DNA: TGTGCCAGCAGTGCGTCCTTCTCCTACGAGCAGTACTTC.

The V gene is TRBV3-1, the J gene TRBJ2-5; 7 bases are a match to TRBD1. Germline lookup yields CDR1 LGHDT and CDR2 YNNKEL (reference sequence). The junction had 2 bases not matched to a gene; V was cut back by 7 bases and J by 0 bases. The CDR3 consists of 13 residues. The CDR3 reads CASKGAYQETQYF. CDR3 nucleotides: TGTGCCAGCAAGGGGGCGTACCAAGAGACCCAGTACTTC.

This clonotype was seen a handful of times. This chain joins TRBV5-5 and TRBJ1-3; 8 bases map to TRBD1. CDR1 and CDR2 from the germline V gene are SGHKS and YYEKEE (reference sequence). The CDR3 has 16 residues. The V segment lost 0 bases and the J segment 4 bases; nucleotides outside the gene matches: 6. CDR3 amino acids: CASSLVVTGAGNTIYF. Here the CDR3 DNA reads TGTGCCAGCAGCTTGGTCGTGACAGGGGCGGGAAACACCATATATTTT.

Turning to this clonotype: This could be a read error, since a much larger clone is one nucleotide away. This rearrangement joins TRBV19 to TRBJ2-5; D not resolved. The CDR3 is 15 residues long. Germline CDR1 and CDR2: LNHDA and SQIVND (reference sequence). Trimming left V 3 bases short and J 2 bases short, with 13 bases between. DNA of the CDR3: TGTGCCAGTAGTATGTCATTGGAAATACAAGAGACCCAGTACTTC. Its protein product is CASSMSLEIQETQYF.

This clonotype came up a few times. This rearrangement joins TRBV28 to TRBJ2-2, with 8 bases aligning to TRBD2. CDR1 is MDHEN and CDR2 is SYDVKM in the germline V gene. The CDR3 loop spans 14 amino acids. The trim removed 7 bases at V and 7 bases at J, leaving 8 bases unmatched. The CDR3 sequence: CASIPGGPDGELFF. The CDR3 DNA is TGTGCCAGCATACCGGGAGGGCCGGACGGGGAGCTGTTTTTT.

As regards this clonotype: This sequence may be a read error, since a much larger clone differs from it by one base. The V gene is TRBV7-9, the J gene TRBJ2-1, with D perhaps matching TRBD1 or TRBD2 (5 bases each). CDR1 is SEHNR, CDR2 FQNEAQ, per germline (reference sequence). The CDR3 contains 15 residues. Trimming removed 4 bases from V and 4 bases from J, with 14 bases in between. This CDR3 reads CASSSRTGAYNEQFF. DNA for the CDR3: TGTGCCAGCAGCTCAAGGACTGGGGCTTACAATGAGCAGTTCTTC.

This clonotype showed up just a few times. The chain joins TRBV2 to TRBJ1-2, with D possibly TRBD1 on 5 matching bases. The V end lost 6 bases, the J end lost 4 bases, and 9 bases lay between the germline ends. In germline, CDR1 is SNHLY, CDR2 FYNNEI. This CDR3 is 12 amino acids long. The CDR3 region is CASRSDSYGYTF. CDR3 in DNA: TGTGCCAGCAGGTCCGACAGCTATGGCTACACCTTC.

This clonotype was detected a few times. The chain carries TRBV12-3 or TRBV12-4 and TRBJ2-5, with D perhaps matching TRBD2 (5 bases). V dropped 9 bases and J dropped 4 bases, with 18 bases sitting between them. The CDR3 runs to 14 residues. The CDR3 here is CASSRSGSPETQYF. The CDR3 region has the DNA TGTGCCAGTTCCCGGAGCGGAAGTCCAGAGACCCAGTACTTC.

V is TRBV5-1 and J is TRBJ1-1; D is perhaps TRBD1 (6 bases). The ends were cut back, 3 bases at V and 3 bases at J, with 12 bases in the middle. This CDR3 comprises 14 residues. Germline V gene sequence: CDR1 SGHRS, CDR2 YFSETQ. The CDR3 sequence: CASSWAGADTEAFF. In nucleotides, the CDR3 is TGCGCCAGCAGCTGGGCAGGGGCGGACACTGAAGCTTTCTTT.

This clonotype was seen repeatedly, ten times or more. The V gene is TRBV7-2, the J gene TRBJ2-7, with D unresolved. This CDR3 comprises 15 residues. Trimming shortened V by 5 bases and J by 2 bases, and 16 bases separated the two germline ends. Germline values: CDR1 SGHTA, CDR2 FQGNSA. CDR3 nucleotides: TGTGCCAGCAGCCCATCGGGTGCGGCTACCTACGAGCAGTACTTC. Translating gives CASSPSGAATYEQYF.

This clonotype has only a few counts. V usage is TRBV28 and J usage is TRBJ2-6; D uncertain. V was clipped by 3 bases and J by 2 bases, with 8 bases between them. CDR3 length: 15 amino acids. The V gene's germline CDR1 is MDHEN and CDR2 SYDVKM. CDR3 region: CASSFRLAGANVLTF. The CDR3 DNA reads TGTGCCAGCAGTTTCAGGCTCGCTGGGGCCAACGTCCTGACTTTC. Using reference TRBV28 and TRBJ2-6 for the parts outside the CDR3, the full variable domain is DVKVTQSSRYLVKRTGEKVFLECVQDMDHENMFWYRQDPGLGLRLIYFSYDVKMKEKGDIPEGYSVSREKKERFSLILESASTNQTSMYLCASSFRLAGANVLTFGAGSRLTVL.

This clonotype was picked up a small number of times. The chain combines TRBV18 with TRBJ2-2, with 8 bases that match TRBD2. CDR1 is KGHSH and CDR2 is LQKENI in the germline V gene. The CDR3 is 15 residues long. V lost 1 base and J lost 4; bases outside the gene matches: 2. This CDR3 is CASSPLAGGTGELFF. The CDR3, as DNA: TGTGCCAGCTCACCACTCGCGGGAGGCACCGGGGAGCTGTTTTTT.

The table lists this clonotype with many counts. The J gene is TRBJ1-1, the V gene TRBV28; TRBD1 matches 7 bases. The CDR3 runs 17 residues. Per the germline V gene, CDR1 is MDHEN and CDR2 is SYDVKM. With V trimmed by 8 bases and J by 0 bases, 15 bases remained unmatched. The CDR3 DNA sequence: TGTGCCAGCCGGATACCGGGCCAGGGGGGGGTGAACACTGAAGCTTTCTTT. Protein sequence: CASRIPGQGGVNTEAFF.

This chain uses TRBV28 with TRBJ2-3, with TRBD2 as a possible D gene (5 bases). The CDR3 length is 14 residues. Germline-derived CDR1 and CDR2 are MDHEN and SYDVKM. Trimming stripped 7 bases from V and 2 bases from J, with 13 bases between. Written as DNA, the CDR3 is TGTGCCAGCAATCCGGCGGGTTACACAGATACGCAGTATTTT. Encoded protein: CASNPAGYTDTQYF.

The chain recombines TRBV6-4 with TRBJ2-2; no firm D call. Trimming removed 0 bases at V and 3 bases at J, with 2 bases between. The CDR3 spans 13 residues. Looked up from germline, CDR1 is MRHNA and CDR2 is SNTAGT. CDR3 sequence (DNA): TGTGCCAGCAGTGACTCGGACACCGGGGAGCTGTTTTTT. It is translated as CASSDSDTGELFF.

The gene calls are TRBV20-1 and TRBJ2-7; D may be TRBD1 (6 bases). V shed 5 bases and J shed 2 bases, with 13 bases lying between them. This CDR3 has 13 residues. The germline gives CDR1 DFQATT, CDR2 SNEGSKA (reference sequence). The CDR3 bases are TGCAGTGCTGGTCAGGGGCACACCTACGAGCAGTACTTC. This translates into CSAGQGHTYEQYF.

This clonotype has only a few counts. This sequence joins TRBV20-1 and TRBJ2-3; a possible D gene is TRBD2 (6 bases). CDR3 length: 15 residues. Trimming removed 0 bases at V and 1 base at J, with 11 bases between. The germline V gene encodes CDR1 DFQATT and CDR2 SNEGSKA (reference sequence). The CDR3 sequence is CSARDRASGTDTQYF. The CDR3 DNA follows: TGCAGTGCTAGAGATCGGGCTAGCGGCACAGATACGCAGTATTTT.